The present T cell receptor beta chain was sequenced within a study of T cell repertoires in cytomegalovirus infection. Trimming shortened V by 0 bases and J by 3 bases, and 9 bases separated the two germline ends. Germline V gene data show CDR1 as LNHNV and CDR2 as YYDKDF (reference sequence). The CDR3 spans 14 residues. TCRdb fed the reads into MiXCR, producing one record per CDR3 protein. The data hold 290,000 or so distinct CDR3 sequences, with about 25% observed a single time. The J gene is TRBJ2-7, the V gene TRBV15; D is uncertain. Source material: PBMCs. This clonotype was sampled from a human donor in good health (CMV status not recorded). Some clones in this sample may be carry-over from other donors' samples. CDR3 in amino acids: CATSREATVYEQYF. The CDR3, as DNA: TGTGCCACCAGCAGAGAAGCGACGGTCTACGAGCAGTACTTC.